This entry lists 17 T cell receptor beta chains sequenced from one sample in a study of spatial heterogeneity in lung cancer. TCRdb called the 5' RACE reads again in MiXCR, with one record for every CDR3 protein. Of about 38,000 distinct CDR3 sequences listed, roughly 8% were seen once; the top ten hold roughly a tenth. The time point: blood at routine non-recurrence follow-up after resection. The sequenced sample was PBMCs, obtained at follow-up. The receptors derive from a male donor with early-stage non-small cell lung cancer.

In this sample, this clonotype turned up many times. V and J are TRBV7-9 and TRBJ1-2; tentative D call: TRBD1 (6 bases). CDR3 size: 15 residues. Germline loops: CDR1 SEHNR, CDR2 FQNEAQ (reference sequence). Trimming shortened V by 3 bases and J by 8 bases, and 19 bases separated the two germline ends. This CDR3 reads CASSLPGTDSGGYTF. CDR3 DNA sequence: TGTGCCAGCAGCTTGCCCGGGACGGACAGTGGAGGCTACACCTTC.

The table lists this clonotype with many counts. V usage is TRBV5-5 and J usage is TRBJ2-1, with D possibly being TRBD1 (6 bases). Per the germline V gene, CDR1 is SGHKS and CDR2 is YYEKEE (reference sequence). The CDR3 has 16 residues. Trimming left V 4 bases short and J 3 bases short, with 17 bases between. The CDR3 bases are TGTGCCAGCAGCCGGTACAGGGCTACTGACTACAATGAGCAGTTCTTC. This translates into CASSRYRATDYNEQFF.

This clonotype was seen ten or more times. The chain uses TRBV6-1 and TRBJ1-3, with D unresolved. CDR1 MNHNS and CDR2 SASEGT come from the germline V gene. CDR3 length equals 14 residues. V was trimmed by 4 bases and J by 4 bases, leaving 11 bases between them. CDR3 region: CASSAWTAGNTIYF. CDR3 nucleotide sequence: TGTGCCAGCAGTGCGTGGACGGCGGGAAACACCATATATTTT.

V and J are TRBV5-1 and TRBJ2-3; no clear D gene. This CDR3 spans 11 amino acids. Per the germline V gene, CDR1 is SGHRS and CDR2 is YFSETQ. V was clipped by 4 bases and J by 9 bases, with 9 bases between them. The CDR3 is CASSPAVTQYF. For the CDR3, the DNA is TGCGCCAGCAGCCCGGCGGTGACGCAGTATTTT.

This clonotype showed up many times. At one end, the junction sequence differs from germline, possibly due to a read error. V and J are TRBV29-1 and TRBJ1-2; D perhaps matches TRBD1 (6 bases). Germline lookup yields CDR1 SQVTM and CDR2 ANQGSEA. This CDR3 region has 12 residues. CDR3 DNA: TGCAGCGCTGAACAGGGAGCCTATGGCTACACCTTC. It is translated as CSAEQGAYGYTF.

This clonotype was observed at least ten times. The CDR3 loop is CASSLLAGTGVHEQYF. The CDR3 DNA sequence: TGTGCCAGCAGTTTATTAGCTGGGACAGGGGTCCACGAGCAGTACTTC. V and J are TRBV27 and TRBJ2-7; TRBD1 matches at 10 bases. Losses at the gene ends were 1 base for V and 5 bases for J; bases not matched to a gene: 8. Germline CDR1 and CDR2: MNHEY and SMNVEV (reference sequence). The CDR3 runs 16 residues.

This clonotype was observed many times. This chain uses TRBV10-3 with TRBJ1-6; D remains ambiguous. This CDR3 contains 12 residues. The germline V gene has CDR1 ENHRY and CDR2 SYGVKD. V was cut by 6 bases and J by 8 bases, with 8 bases left in between. The CDR3 region has the DNA TGTGCCATCAGGACGGTGGATTCACCCCTCCACTTT. Its translation: CAIRTVDSPLHF.

At least ten counts were recorded for this clonotype. The rearrangement links TRBV7-9 to TRBJ2-3, with D perhaps matching TRBD1 (5 bases). The CDR3 is 12 residues long. The V and J ends lost 5 bases and 8 bases respectively, with 11 bases between them. The germline V gene has CDR1 SEHNR and CDR2 FQNEAQ (reference sequence). The DNA of the CDR3 is TGTGCCAGCAGCATTAGGGGCGGTACGCAGTATTTT. Protein: CASSIRGGTQYF.

The table lists this clonotype with many counts. V gene TRBV23-1 combines with J gene TRBJ1-5; no reliable D call. TRBV23-1 falls under the ORF class, with uncertain function. The CDR3 runs 16 residues. V was cut by 2 bases and J by 6 bases, with 17 bases left in between. The CDR3 bases are TGCGCCAGCAGTCAACCCCGGGCCGAAGGCGGTCAGCCCCAGCATTTT. Translating it yields CASSQPRAEGGQPQHF.

V gene TRBV3-1 combines with J gene TRBJ2-4; weak D call: TRBD1 (6 bases). Germline loops: CDR1 LGHDT, CDR2 YNNKEL (reference sequence). The V and J ends lost 2 bases and 6 bases respectively, with 14 bases between them. The CDR3 runs 15 residues. The CDR3, as DNA: TGTGCCAGCAGCCAATTAGGGGGAACCTTAAACATTCAGTACTTC. This encodes CASSQLGGTLNIQYF.

This clonotype has at least ten counts. This rearrangement joins TRBV5-1 to TRBJ2-5; 13 nucleotides agree with TRBD2. Germline CDR1 SGHRS, CDR2 YFSETQ. Trimming removed 4 bases from V and 3 bases from J; junction bases left unmatched: 3. CDR3 length: 15 residues. CDR3: CASSRLAGGEETQYF. CDR3 nucleotides: TGCGCCAGCAGCAGACTAGCGGGGGGCGAAGAGACCCAGTACTTC.

Ten or more counts support this clonotype. The rearrangement uses TRBV12-5 and TRBJ2-1, with 9 bases that match TRBD1. There are 17 residues in the CDR3. The trim removed 1 base at V and 5 bases at J, leaving 9 bases unmatched. The germline gives CDR1 LGHNT, CDR2 FRNRAP. Here the CDR3 reads CASGLGTGDRANNEQFF. The CDR3, as DNA: TGTGCTAGTGGTTTGGGTACAGGGGACAGGGCCAACAATGAGCAGTTCTTC.

There are many counts of this clonotype. V gene TRBV7-2 combines with J gene TRBJ1-6; D is unclear. This CDR3 comprises 16 residues. Germline V gene data show CDR1 as SGHTA and CDR2 as FQGNSA. V lost 3 bases, J lost 9 bases, and 18 bases lay in between. The CDR3 loop is CASSFSPTAGGSPLHF. The DNA of the CDR3 is TGTGCCAGCAGCTTTTCACCCACGGCCGGCGGTTCACCCCTCCACTTT.

This clonotype was picked up many times. The chain uses TRBV27 and TRBJ2-3; 11 positions match TRBD2. The CDR3 extends over 17 amino acids. CDR1 and CDR2 from the germline V gene are MNHEY and SMNVEV (reference sequence). Germline trimming cut 8 bases from V and 1 base from J; bases unmatched to any gene: 11. The CDR3 bases are TGTGCCAGCGTGGGGCTAGCGGGGGGCATGGGCACAGATACGCAGTATTTT. It encodes CASVGLAGGMGTDTQYF.

This clonotype was observed many times. The V call is TRBV20-1, the J call TRBJ2-7; 10 bases map to TRBD1. The CDR3 is 14 residues long. Trimming took 6 bases from V and 0 from J; bases not matched to a gene: 5. The germline gives CDR1 DFQATT, CDR2 SNEGSKA (reference sequence). The CDR3 coding sequence is TGCAGTGCCACCGGGACAGGGGTCTCCTACGAGCAGTACTTC. It specifies CSATGTGVSYEQYF.

Only one count was recorded for this clonotype. This chain joins TRBV12-3 or TRBV12-4 and TRBJ2-5, with D perhaps matching TRBD1 or TRBD2 (5 bases each). The CDR3 contains 16 residues. The V gene lost 1 base and the J gene lost 4 bases, with 16 bases spanning the gap. The CDR3 nucleotides read TGTGCCAGCAGTTTAGGGGGATGGGGGATTCGAGAGACCCAGTACTTC. Its translation is CASSLGGWGIRETQYF.

This clonotype appeared many times. V usage is TRBV27 and J usage is TRBJ2-7; 9 nucleotides line up with TRBD1. Trimming cost V 6 bases and J 1 base; bases outside gene matches: 7. CDR1 MNHEY and CDR2 SMNVEV come from the germline V gene (reference sequence). The CDR3 contains 15 residues. CDR3 protein: CASRTGTGSSYEQYF. The CDR3 region has the DNA TGTGCCAGCAGGACCGGGACAGGGAGTTCCTACGAGCAGTACTTC.